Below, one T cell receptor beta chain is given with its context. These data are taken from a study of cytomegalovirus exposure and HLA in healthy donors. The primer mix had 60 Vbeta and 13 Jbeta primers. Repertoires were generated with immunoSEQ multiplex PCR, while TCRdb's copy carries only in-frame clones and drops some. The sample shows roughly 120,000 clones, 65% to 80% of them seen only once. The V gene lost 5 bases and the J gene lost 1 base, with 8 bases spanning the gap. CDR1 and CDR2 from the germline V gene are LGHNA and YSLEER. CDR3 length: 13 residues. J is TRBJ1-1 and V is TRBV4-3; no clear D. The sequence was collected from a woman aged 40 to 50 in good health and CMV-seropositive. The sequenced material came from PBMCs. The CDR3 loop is CASSGLPNTEAFF. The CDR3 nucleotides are TGCGCCAGCAGCGGGCTTCCGAACACTGAAGCTTTCTTT.